A single sample is the source of the 2 T cell receptor beta chains below, sequenced in a study of blood T cell repertoires in COVID-19 (dated by TCRdb to about 2020). Libraries were built with the immunoSEQ multiplex PCR assay. This immuneACCESS table, as held by TCRdb, lists in-frame sequences with V and J called but not all clones. Of the missing ones, under half trace to an unresolved V gene in checked studies; the others have no known cause. This sample gives about 190,000 clones in total; about 78% of them show up just once. Approximately 15% of the sample lies in the top ten. Sequencing was done on a sample of PBMCs or T cells enriched from blood (not recorded which). All receptors derive from a woman aged 50 to 60 who had recovered from COVID-19.

CDR3 protein: CASRGSGAGGGDEQFF. As DNA, the CDR3 is TGTGCCAGTAGGGGAAGTGGAGCGGGAGGGGGCGATGAGCAGTTCTTC. The chain has TRBV19 and TRBJ2-1, with 10 bases lining up with TRBD2. This CDR3 has 16 amino acids. V was clipped by 6 bases and J by 8 bases; unmatched bases: 13. Germline CDR1 reads LNHDA; CDR2 reads SQIVND (reference sequence).

J is TRBJ1-3 and V is TRBV3-1 (or the pseudogene TRBV3-2); D call uncertain. Germline CDR1 and CDR2: LGHDT and YNNKEL (reference sequence). The CDR3 has 15 amino acids. The V gene lost 4 bases and the J gene lost 4 bases, with 14 bases spanning the gap. CDR3 protein: CASSLTEGLGNTIYF. The CDR3 DNA reads as TGTGCCAGCAGCCTTACGGAGGGCTTAGGAAACACCATATATTTT.